Presented here are 16 T cell receptor beta chains from one specimen sequenced in a study of blood T cell repertoires in COVID-19. Sequencing was performed with immunoSEQ multiplex PCR; in TCRdb, only in-frame clones are kept and a portion is missing. This sample yields about 69,000 clones, of which 75% to 80% are seen a single time; roughly 50% belongs to the top ten. Sequencing input: peripheral blood. Receptors were obtained from a human donor in a cohort sampled during active COVID-19.

V and J are TRBV7-9 and TRBJ1-1; 8 nucleotides match TRBD1. V gave up 1 base and J gave up 5 bases; unmatched junction bases: 3. In germline, CDR1 is SEHNR, CDR2 FQNEAQ (reference sequence). There are 14 residues in the CDR3. DNA of the CDR3: TGTGCCAGCAGCTTAGGGCAGGGGGCAACTGAAGCTTTCTTT. Protein product: CASSLGQGATEAFF.

The chain has TRBV7-8 and TRBJ1-2, with 8 bases lining up with TRBD1. Germline V gene data show CDR1 as SGHVS and CDR2 as FQNEAQ. Trimming took 2 bases from V and 5 from J; bases not matched to a gene: 7. This CDR3 spans 15 amino acids. The CDR3 sequence is CASSLTPDRAYGYTF. CDR3 nucleotides: TGTGCCAGCAGCTTAACCCCGGACAGGGCGTATGGCTACACCTTC.

Only a few counts were recorded for this clone. CDR3: CASSGRGLRNTEAFF. The CDR3 DNA reads TGTGCCAGCAGCGGGAGGGGACTGAGAAACACTGAAGCTTTCTTT. The V and J genes are TRBV5-6 and TRBJ1-1; a weak D match, TRBD1 (5 bases). This CDR3 region has 15 residues. Looked up from germline, CDR1 is SGHDT and CDR2 is YYEEEE. V was cut by 4 bases and J by 2 bases, with 15 bases left in between.

V is TRBV10-1 and J is TRBJ1-1, with D perhaps matching TRBD1 (6 bases). This CDR3 is 16 amino acids long. CDR1 is WNHNN and CDR2 is SYGVQD in the germline V gene (reference sequence). Trimming took off 8 bases at V and 4 bases at J, with 23 bases between the two ends. CDR3 sequence: CASGPNRFGGPTEAFF. Here the CDR3 DNA reads TGCGCCAGCGGTCCTAACAGGTTTGGGGGCCCCACTGAAGCTTTCTTT.

The chain couples TRBV12-2 to TRBJ2-5; TRBD2, the D gene given by the table, was not confirmed from the DNA. TRBV12-2 represents a pseudogene. The CDR3 is made up of 15 amino acids. The CDR3 DNA reads TGTGCAAGTCGCTTAGTGCCCAGCGGGGGTAAGACCCAGTACTTC. Translation gives CASRLVPSGGKTQYF.

The chain combines TRBV7-2 with TRBJ1-2, with TRBD1 matching 8 bases. CDR1 and CDR2 (germline): SGHTA, FQGNSA. The CDR3 contains 15 residues. The ends lost 1 base at V and 3 bases at J; junction bases unmatched: 4. The CDR3 sequence: CASSLDGQGHYGYTF. The CDR3 DNA reads as TGTGCCAGCAGCTTAGACGGACAGGGACACTATGGCTACACCTTC. The full variable domain, with the rest looked up from reference TRBV7-2 and TRBJ1-2, is GAGVSQSPSNKVTEKGKDVELRCDPISGHTALYWYRQSLGQGLEFLIYFQGNSAPDKSGLPSDRFSAERTGGSVSTLTIQRTQQEDSAVYLCASSLDGQGHYGYTFGSGTRLTVV.

The chain employs TRBV15 and TRBJ2-7; 14 nucleotides match TRBD2. Germline loops: CDR1 LNHNV, CDR2 YYDKDF (reference sequence). Unmatched junction bases numbered 4, after V lost 5 bases and J lost 7 bases. This CDR3 is built from 14 residues. The CDR3 reads CATSSGLAGDEQYF. The DNA for the CDR3 is TGTGCCACCAGCTCGGGACTAGCGGGGGATGAGCAGTACTTC.

J is TRBJ2-5 and V is TRBV5-1; D perhaps matches TRBD2 (5 bases). Trimming left V 0 bases short and J 4 bases short, with 19 bases between. The CDR3 sequence is 17 residues long. CDR1 and CDR2 (germline): SGHRS, YFSETQ. This chain's CDR3 is CASSLAGSGLLAETQYF. The CDR3 nucleotides read TGCGCCAGCAGCTTGGCGGGGAGCGGTCTCTTGGCAGAGACCCAGTACTTC.

This clone is a singleton in its sample. The chain couples TRBV5-1 to TRBJ2-2; TRBD2 matches at 13 bases. V gave up 4 bases and J gave up 4 bases; unmatched junction bases: 13. In germline, CDR1 is SGHRS, CDR2 YFSETQ. The CDR3 contains 19 residues. The CDR3 spells CASSPGLAGALSSTGELFF. DNA of the CDR3: TGCGCCAGCAGCCCCGGACTAGCGGGAGCCCTTAGTTCCACCGGGGAGCTGTTTTTT.

The gene calls are TRBV5-1 and TRBJ2-5, with 15 bases lining up with TRBD2. Germline CDR1 and CDR2: SGHRS and YFSETQ. This CDR3 region has 16 residues. Trimming took 3 bases from V and 4 from J; bases not matched to a gene: 4. This CDR3 reads CASSSGLAGGSETQYF. The CDR3 nucleotides are TGCGCCAGCAGCTCTGGACTAGCGGGAGGGTCAGAGACCCAGTACTTC.

The V gene is TRBV11-2, the J gene TRBJ1-2, with 11 bases lining up with TRBD1. The V segment lost 5 bases and the J segment 6 bases; nucleotides outside the gene matches: 8. The germline gives CDR1 SGHAT, CDR2 FQNNGV. The CDR3 runs 15 residues. The CDR3 DNA is TGTGCCAGCAGCCCTCGGACAGGGGGCCGGGATGGCTACACCTTC. This codes for CASSPRTGGRDGYTF.

This clone was found once. V and J are TRBV7-8 and TRBJ2-4; D perhaps matches TRBD1 (5 bases). V lost 1 base, J lost 5 bases, and 6 bases lay in between. CDR1 SGHVS and CDR2 FQNEAQ come from the germline V gene. The CDR3 totals 13 residues. The chain's CDR3 is CASSLGQQNIQYF. CDR3 bases: TGTGCCAGCAGCTTAGGACAGCAAAACATTCAGTACTTC.

The V and J genes are TRBV7-8 and TRBJ1-1, with D maybe TRBD1 (5 bases). Germline V gene data show CDR1 as SGHVS and CDR2 as FQNEAQ. The V end lost 0 bases, the J end lost 2 bases, and 7 bases lay between the germline ends. This CDR3 has 14 amino acids. CDR3 DNA sequence: TGTGCCAGCAGCTTAGCGGGACTTAACACTGAAGCTTTCTTT. As protein: CASSLAGLNTEAFF.

V is TRBV4-2 and J is TRBJ1-2; tentatively, D is TRBD1 (6 bases). This CDR3 region has 15 residues. Trimming stripped 0 bases from V and 2 bases from J, with 10 bases between. Germline V CDR1 and CDR2: LGHNA, YNFKEQ. The CDR3 DNA is TGTGCCAGCAGCCAAGAGGACAGTCCCAACTATGGCTACACCTTC. This encodes CASSQEDSPNYGYTF.

J is TRBJ1-3 and V is TRBV10-3; tentative D call: TRBD1 (5 bases). The germline V gene encodes CDR1 ENHRY and CDR2 SYGVKD. V shed 6 bases and J shed 1 base, with 13 bases lying between them. This CDR3 is built from 15 residues. The CDR3 protein is CAISGGDFSGNTIYF. The CDR3 DNA sequence: TGTGCCATCAGCGGAGGGGACTTTTCTGGAAACACCATATATTTT.

The chain combines TRBV5-1 with TRBJ2-3; D may be TRBD1 (6 bases). Looked up from germline, CDR1 is SGHRS and CDR2 is YFSETQ. The CDR3 totals 15 residues. V lost 4 bases and J 0 bases, leaving 12 bases between the germline ends. The DNA of the CDR3 is TGCGCCAGCAGCGTCAGGGGATCTAGCACAGATACGCAGTATTTT. Its translation: CASSVRGSSTDTQYF. The variable domain in full, completed from reference TRBV5-1 and TRBJ2-3, reads KAGVTQTPRYLIKTRGQQVTLSCSPISGHRSVSWYQQTPGQGLQFLFEYFSETQRNKGNFPGRFSGRQFSNSRSEMNVSTLELGDSALYLCASSVRGSSTDTQYFGPGTRLTVL.